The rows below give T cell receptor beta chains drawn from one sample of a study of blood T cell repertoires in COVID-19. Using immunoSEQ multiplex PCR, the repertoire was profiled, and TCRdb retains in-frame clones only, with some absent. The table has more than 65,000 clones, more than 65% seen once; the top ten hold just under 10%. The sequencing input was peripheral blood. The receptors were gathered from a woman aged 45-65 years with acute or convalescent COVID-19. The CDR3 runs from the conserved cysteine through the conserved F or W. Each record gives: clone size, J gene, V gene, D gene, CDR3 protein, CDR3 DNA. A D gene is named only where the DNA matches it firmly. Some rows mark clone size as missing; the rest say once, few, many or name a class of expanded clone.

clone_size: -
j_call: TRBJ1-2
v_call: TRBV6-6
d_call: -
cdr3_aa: CATYTTGYFGYTF
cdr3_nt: TGTGCCACCTATACTACAGGGTATTTTGGCTACACCTTC

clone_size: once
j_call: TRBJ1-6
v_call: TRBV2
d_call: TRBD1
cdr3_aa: CASSVQGEDSPLHF
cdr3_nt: TGTGCCAGCAGTGTACAGGGGGAAGACTCACCCCTCCACTTT

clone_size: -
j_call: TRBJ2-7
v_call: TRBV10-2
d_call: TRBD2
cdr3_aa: CASSESTSGAYSYEQYF
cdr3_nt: TGCGCCAGCAGTGAGTCGACTAGCGGGGCATATTCCTACGAGCAGTACTTC

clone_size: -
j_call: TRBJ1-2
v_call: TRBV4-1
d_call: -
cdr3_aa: CASSNPYEGDVYGYTF
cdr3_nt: TGCGCCAGCAGCAATCCGTACGAGGGGGATGTCTATGGCTACACCTTC

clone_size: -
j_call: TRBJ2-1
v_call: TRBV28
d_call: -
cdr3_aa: CASSYIREQFF
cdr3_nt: TGTGCCAGCAGTTATATCCGTGAGCAGTTCTTC

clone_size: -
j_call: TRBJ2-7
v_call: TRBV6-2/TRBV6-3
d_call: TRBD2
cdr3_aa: CASSLRGAIVEQYF
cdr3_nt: TGTGCCAGCAGTTTGCGGGGGGCGATTGTCGAGCAGTACTTC

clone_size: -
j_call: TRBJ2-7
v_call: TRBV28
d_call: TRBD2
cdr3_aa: CASTGLAGVREQYF
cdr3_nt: TGTGCCAGCACCGGACTAGCGGGAGTACGCGAGCAGTACTTC

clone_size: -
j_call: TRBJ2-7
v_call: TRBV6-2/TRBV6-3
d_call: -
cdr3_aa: CASSYLRAYEQYF
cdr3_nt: TGTGCCAGCAGTTACTTGCGGGCCTACGAGCAGTACTTC

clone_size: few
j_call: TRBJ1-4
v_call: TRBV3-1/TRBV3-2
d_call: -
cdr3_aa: CASSPRDISEKLFF
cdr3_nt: TGTGCCAGCAGCCCCCGGGACATCTCGGAAAAACTGTTTTTT

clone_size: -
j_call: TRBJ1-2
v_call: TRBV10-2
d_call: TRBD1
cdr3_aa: CASSEAGQGANYGYTF
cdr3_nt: TGCGCCAGCAGTGAGGCTGGACAGGGGGCAAACTATGGCTACACCTTC

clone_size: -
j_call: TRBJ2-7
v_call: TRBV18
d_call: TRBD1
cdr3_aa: CASSHNRDRAILEQYF
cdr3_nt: TGTGCCAGCTCACACAACCGGGACAGGGCGATCCTCGAGCAGTACTTC

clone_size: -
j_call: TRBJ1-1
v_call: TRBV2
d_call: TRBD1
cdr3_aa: CATTPWDRTNTEAFF
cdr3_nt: TGTGCAACCACGCCCTGGGACAGGACGAACACTGAAGCTTTCTTT

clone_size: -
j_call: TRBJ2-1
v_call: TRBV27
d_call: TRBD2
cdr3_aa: CASSLGLAGAGNYNEQFF
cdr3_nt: TGTGCCAGCAGTTTAGGCCTAGCGGGGGCCGGAAATTACAATGAGCAGTTCTTC

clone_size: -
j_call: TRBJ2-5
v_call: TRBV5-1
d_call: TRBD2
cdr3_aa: CASSGGASGGTLRETQYF
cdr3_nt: TGCGCCAGCAGCGGCGGGGCTAGCGGGGGGACCCTTCGTGAGACCCAGTACTTC

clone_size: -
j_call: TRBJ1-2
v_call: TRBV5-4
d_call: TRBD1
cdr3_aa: CASSSPGTGVRYGYTF
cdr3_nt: TGTGCCAGCAGCAGTCCCGGGACAGGGGTTCGCTATGGCTACACCTTC

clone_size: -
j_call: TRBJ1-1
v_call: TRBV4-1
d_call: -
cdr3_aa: CASSQGGGRTNTEAFF
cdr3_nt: TGCGCCAGCAGCCAAGGGGGGGGCAGAACGAACACTGAAGCTTTCTTT

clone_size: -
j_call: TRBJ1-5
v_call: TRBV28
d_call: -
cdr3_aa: CASRQGSLVQPQHF
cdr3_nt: TGTGCCAGCAGGCAGGGTTCCCTTGTTCAGCCCCAGCATTTT

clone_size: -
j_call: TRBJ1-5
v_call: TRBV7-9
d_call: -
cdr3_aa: CASSLAGRGWNQPQHF
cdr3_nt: TGTGCCAGCAGCTTAGCAGGCAGGGGCTGGAATCAGCCCCAGCATTTT

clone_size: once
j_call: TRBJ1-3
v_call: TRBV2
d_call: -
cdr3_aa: CASSGTAGNTIYF
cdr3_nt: TGTGCCAGCAGTGGGACAGCCGGAAACACCATATATTTT

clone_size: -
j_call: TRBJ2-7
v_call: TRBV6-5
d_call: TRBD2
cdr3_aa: CASRDSGSAYEQYF
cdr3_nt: TGTGCCAGCAGAGATAGCGGGAGCGCCTACGAGCAGTACTTC

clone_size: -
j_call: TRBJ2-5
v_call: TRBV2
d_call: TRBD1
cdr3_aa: CASYGLLGGAETQYF
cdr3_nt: TGTGCCAGCTATGGTTTATTAGGGGGCGCGGAGACCCAGTACTTC

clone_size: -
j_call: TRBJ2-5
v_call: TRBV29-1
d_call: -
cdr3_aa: CSCGFGEGETQYF
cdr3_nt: TGCAGCTGTGGCTTCGGTGAGGGAGAGACCCAGTACTTC

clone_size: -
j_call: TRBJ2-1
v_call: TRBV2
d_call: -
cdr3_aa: CASSEWSSYNEQFF
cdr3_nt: TGTGCCAGCAGTGAGTGGAGCTCCTACAATGAGCAGTTCTTC

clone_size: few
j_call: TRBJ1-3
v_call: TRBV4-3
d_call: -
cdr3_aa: CASSQDSGTGNTIYF
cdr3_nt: TGCGCCAGCAGCCAAGATTCAGGCACTGGAAACACCATATATTTT

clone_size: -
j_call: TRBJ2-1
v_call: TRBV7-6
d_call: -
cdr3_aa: CASSILAVIDNEQFF
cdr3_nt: TGTGCCAGCAGCATCTTAGCGGTTATCGACAATGAGCAGTTCTTC

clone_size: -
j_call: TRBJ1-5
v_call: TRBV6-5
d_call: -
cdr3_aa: CASRGGNQPQHF
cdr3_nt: TGTGCCAGCCGGGGTGGCAATCAGCCCCAGCATTTT

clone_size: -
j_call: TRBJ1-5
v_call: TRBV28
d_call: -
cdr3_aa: CASSFHGDQPQHF
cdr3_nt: TGTGCCAGCAGTTTTCATGGAGATCAGCCCCAGCATTTT

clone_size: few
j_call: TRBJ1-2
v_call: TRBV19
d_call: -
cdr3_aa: CASGSPRDSNYGYTF
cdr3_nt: TGTGCCAGTGGCTCCCCCCGGGACTCTAACTATGGCTACACCTTC

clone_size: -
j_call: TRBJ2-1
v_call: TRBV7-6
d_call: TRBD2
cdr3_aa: CASSSMASGGYNEQFF
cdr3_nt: TGTGCCAGCAGCTCAATGGCTAGCGGGGGTTACAATGAGCAGTTCTTC

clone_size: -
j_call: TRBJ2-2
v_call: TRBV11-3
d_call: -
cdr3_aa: CASSSSASAGTGELFF
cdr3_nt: TGTGCCAGCAGCTCTTCGGCTAGCGCCGGGACCGGGGAGCTGTTTTTT

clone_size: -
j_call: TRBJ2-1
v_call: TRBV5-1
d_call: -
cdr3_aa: CASSPPTYPPSSYNEQFF
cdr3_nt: TGCGCCAGCAGCCCACCGACTTATCCCCCCAGCTCCTACAATGAGCAGTTCTTC

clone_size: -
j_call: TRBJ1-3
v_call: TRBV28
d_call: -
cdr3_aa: CASSVSGNTIYF
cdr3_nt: TGTGCTAGTTCGGTCTCTGGAAACACCATATATTTT

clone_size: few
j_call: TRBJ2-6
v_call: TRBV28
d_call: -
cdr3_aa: CATTVSGANVLTF
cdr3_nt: TGTGCCACCACAGTATCTGGGGCCAACGTCCTGACTTTC

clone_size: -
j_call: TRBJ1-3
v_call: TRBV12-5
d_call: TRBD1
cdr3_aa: CASGGTGGSGNTIYF
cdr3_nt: TGTGCTAGTGGTGGGACAGGGGGATCTGGAAACACCATATATTTT

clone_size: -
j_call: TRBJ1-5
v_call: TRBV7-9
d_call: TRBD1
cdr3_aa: CASSQTTGEQPQHF
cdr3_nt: TGTGCCAGCAGCCAAACTACAGGGGAGCAGCCCCAGCATTTT

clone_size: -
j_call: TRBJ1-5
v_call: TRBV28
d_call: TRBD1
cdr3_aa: CASRPIGQGNQPQHF
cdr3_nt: TGTGCCAGCAGACCAATCGGACAGGGAAATCAGCCCCAGCATTTT

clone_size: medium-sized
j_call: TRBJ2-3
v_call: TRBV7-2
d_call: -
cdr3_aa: CASSLESRDTQYF
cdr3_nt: TGTGCCAGCAGCTTAGAATCGCGTGATACGCAGTATTTT

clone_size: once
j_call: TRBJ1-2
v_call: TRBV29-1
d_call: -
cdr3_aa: CSVDPSGGNYGYTF
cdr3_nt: TGCAGCGTTGACCCATCGGGGGGTAACTATGGCTACACCTTC

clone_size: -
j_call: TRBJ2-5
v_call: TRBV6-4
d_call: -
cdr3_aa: CASSDGSAVKNQETQYF
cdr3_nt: TGTGCCAGCAGTGACGGTAGCGCGGTGAAAAACCAAGAGACCCAGTACTTC

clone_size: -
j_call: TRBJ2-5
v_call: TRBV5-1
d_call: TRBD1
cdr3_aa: CASSSPQGAQETQYF
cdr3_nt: TGCGCCAGCAGCTCGCCCCAGGGGGCTCAAGAGACCCAGTACTTC

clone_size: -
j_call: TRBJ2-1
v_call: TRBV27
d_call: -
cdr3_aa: CASSFKGGYNEQFF
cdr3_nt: TGTGCCAGCAGTTTTAAAGGAGGCTACAATGAGCAGTTCTTC

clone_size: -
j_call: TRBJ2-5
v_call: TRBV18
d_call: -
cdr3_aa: CASSQIQGSEETQYF
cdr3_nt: TGTGCCAGCTCACAAATTCAGGGGTCGGAAGAGACCCAGTACTTC

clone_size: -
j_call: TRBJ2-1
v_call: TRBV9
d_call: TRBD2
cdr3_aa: CASSVSGSGNNEQFF
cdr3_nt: TGTGCCAGCAGCGTTAGCGGGAGTGGCAACAATGAGCAGTTCTTC

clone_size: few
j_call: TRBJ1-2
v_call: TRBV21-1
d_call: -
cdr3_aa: CASSNPIRSSYGYTF
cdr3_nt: TGTGCCAGCAGCAACCCAATTAGGAGTTCGTATGGCTACACCTTC

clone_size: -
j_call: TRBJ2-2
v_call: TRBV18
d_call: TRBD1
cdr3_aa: CASSLTGTANTGELFF
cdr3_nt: TGTGCCAGCTCACTAACCGGGACAGCTAACACCGGGGAGCTGTTTTTT

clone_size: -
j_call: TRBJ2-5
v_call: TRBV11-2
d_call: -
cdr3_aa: CASSLDHGETQYF
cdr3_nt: TGTGCCAGCAGCTTAGATCACGGGGAGACCCAGTACTTC

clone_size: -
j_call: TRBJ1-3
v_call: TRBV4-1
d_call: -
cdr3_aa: CASSHVDRDTGNTIYF
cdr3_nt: TGCGCCAGCAGCCATGTGGATCGGGATACTGGAAACACCATATATTTT

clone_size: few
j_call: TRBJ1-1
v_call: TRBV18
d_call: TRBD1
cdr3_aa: CASSPRKGAYTEAFF
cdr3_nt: TGTGCCAGCTCACCAAGGAAGGGGGCGTACACTGAAGCTTTCTTT